This T cell receptor (beta chain) emerged from a study of T cell repertoires in aging, cancer and after chemotherapy. Study-level information: Donor ages fell into six groups from 30 or younger up to 70 or older. General study results and limits: Compared with age-matched healthy donors, untreated hematological or solid cancer patients showed higher blood TCR clonality.

TCR beta rearrangements were amplified from peripheral blood genomic DNA. The germline gives CDR1 SGHDT, CDR2 YYEEEE. The V and J ends lost 1 base and 5 bases respectively, with 10 bases between them. The CDR3 runs to 13 residues. A mixed TRB-A/B primer pool amplified rearranged TRB by multiplex touch-down PCR. TCRdb itself ran the multiplex PCR reads through MiXCR, one entry per CDR3 protein. The data contain thousands of distinct CDR3 sequences, under 35% of them seen just once; the ten biggest clones take up 9.5% to 12%. In this sample, this clonotype turned up a few times. The antigen remains unidentified.

The chain recombines TRBV5-6 with TRBJ2-7, with D perhaps given as TRBD1 or TRBD2 (5 bases each). The TCR sequence derives from a human donor in good health. The specimen was blood. The CDR3 nucleotides are TGTGCCAGCAGCTTGCGGGGCTGGGACGAGCAGTACTTC. Residues: CASSLRGWDEQYF.